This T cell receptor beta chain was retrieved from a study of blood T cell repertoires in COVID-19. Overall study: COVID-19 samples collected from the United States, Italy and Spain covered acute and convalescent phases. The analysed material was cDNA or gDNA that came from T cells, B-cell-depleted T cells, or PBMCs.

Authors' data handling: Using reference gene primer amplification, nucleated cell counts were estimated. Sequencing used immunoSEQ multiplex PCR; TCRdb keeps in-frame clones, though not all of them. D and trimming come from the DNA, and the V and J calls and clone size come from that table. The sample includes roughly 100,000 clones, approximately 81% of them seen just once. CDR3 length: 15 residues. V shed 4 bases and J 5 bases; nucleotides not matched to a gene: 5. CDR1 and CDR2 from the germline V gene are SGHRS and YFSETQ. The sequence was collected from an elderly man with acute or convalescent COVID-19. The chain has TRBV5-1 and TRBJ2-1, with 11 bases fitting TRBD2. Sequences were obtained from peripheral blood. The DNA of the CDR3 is TGCGCCAGCAGCCCAATACTAGCGGGGGACAATGAGCAGTTCTTC. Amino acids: CASSPILAGDNEQFF.